This T cell receptor beta chain is from a study of blood T cell repertoires in COVID-19. Study background: The samples span acute and convalescent COVID-19 from the United States, Italy and Spain.

The trim removed 4 bases at V and 2 bases at J, leaving 6 bases unmatched. Germline CDR1 SGHTA, CDR2 FQGNSA. The CDR3 spans 15 residues. Authors' methods: Researchers report that nucleated cell counts were estimated from reference gene primer amplification. Generated by immunoSEQ multiplex PCR, the TCRdb table keeps only in-frame clones and is missing some. That table is the source of V, J and clone size, and D and trimming were worked out from the DNA. This sample has about 150,000 clones; 78% occur once, and the top ten carry roughly 9.7%. The clonotype was recovered from a man aged 55 to 70 who had recovered from COVID-19. Sequencing was carried out using peripheral blood. The V call is TRBV7-2, the J call TRBJ2-3, with 7 bases fitting TRBD1. In nucleotides, the CDR3 is TGTGCCAGCAGCTCTCCGGGACAGCTCACAGATACGCAGTATTTT. It codes for CASSSPGQLTDTQYF.